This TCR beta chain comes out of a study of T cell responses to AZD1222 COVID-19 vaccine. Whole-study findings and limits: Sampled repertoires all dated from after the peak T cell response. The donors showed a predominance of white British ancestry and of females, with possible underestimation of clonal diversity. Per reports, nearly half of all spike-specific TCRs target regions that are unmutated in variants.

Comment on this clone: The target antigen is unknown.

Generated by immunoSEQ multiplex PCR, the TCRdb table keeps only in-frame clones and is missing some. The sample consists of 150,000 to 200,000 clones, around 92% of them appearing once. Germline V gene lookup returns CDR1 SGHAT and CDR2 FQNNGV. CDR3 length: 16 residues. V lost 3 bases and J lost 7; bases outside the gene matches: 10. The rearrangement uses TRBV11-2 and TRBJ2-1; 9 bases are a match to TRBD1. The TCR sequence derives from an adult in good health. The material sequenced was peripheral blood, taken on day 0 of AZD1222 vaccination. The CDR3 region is CASSFGGGQGINEQFF. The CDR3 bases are TGTGCCAGCAGCTTTGGGGGGGGACAGGGCATTAATGAGCAGTTCTTC.